These T cell receptor beta chains were read from a single sample in a study of blood T cells in healthy people across ages. MiXCR, applied by TCRdb to the 5' RACE reads, yields one record per CDR3 protein. The sample comprises hundreds of thousands of distinct CDR3 sequences, more than 40% of which are singletons, and approximately 19% rests with the top ten. Sequenced material: blood. The source of these receptors is a man between 60 and 70 years old in good health. CDR3s include the opening cysteine and the closing phenylalanine or tryptophan. D genes are given only for firm matches. The size entry is marked missing in some rows and otherwise reads once, few, many or a size class.

v_call: TRBV6-2/TRBV6-3; clone_size: many; d_call: TRBD2; j_call: TRBJ2-1; cdr3_aa: CASSGLAGTDEQFF; cdr3_nt: TGTGCCAGCAGTGGACTAGCGGGGACCGATGAGCAGTTCTTC
v_call: TRBV3-1; clone_size: -; d_call: -; j_call: TRBJ2-7; cdr3_aa: CASSKPGQGHEQYF; cdr3_nt: TGTGCCAGCAGCAAACCGGGACAAGGCCACGAGCAGTACTTC
v_call: TRBV20-1; clone_size: -; d_call: -; j_call: TRBJ2-5; cdr3_aa: CSARPETGGQTQYF; cdr3_nt: TGCAGTGCTAGACCTGAGACAGGCGGCCAGACCCAGTACTTC
v_call: TRBV5-1; clone_size: -; d_call: -; j_call: TRBJ1-5; cdr3_aa: CASSLDGHLNQPQHF; cdr3_nt: TGCGCCAGCAGCTTGGATGGCCATCTAAATCAGCCCCAGCATTTT
v_call: TRBV2; clone_size: -; d_call: -; j_call: TRBJ2-3; cdr3_aa: CASSSQPSTDTQYF; cdr3_nt: TGTGCCAGCAGCAGTCAGCCCAGCACAGATACGCAGTATTTT
v_call: TRBV9; clone_size: -; d_call: -; j_call: TRBJ2-3; cdr3_aa: CASSANTGTDTQYF; cdr3_nt: TGTGCCAGCAGCGCCAATACAGGGACAGATACGCAGTATTTT
v_call: TRBV7-2; clone_size: -; d_call: TRBD1; j_call: TRBJ2-5; cdr3_aa: CASSLGTGLSTQYF; cdr3_nt: TGTGCCAGCAGCTTAGGGACAGGTCTCTCAACCCAGTACTTC
v_call: TRBV9; clone_size: few; d_call: TRBD2; j_call: TRBJ2-1; cdr3_aa: CASSAQLAGAEQFF; cdr3_nt: TGTGCCAGCAGCGCACAACTAGCGGGGGCTGAGCAGTTCTTC
v_call: TRBV12-2; clone_size: -; d_call: -; j_call: TRBJ1-5; cdr3_aa: CASRLRDRRDQPQHF; cdr3_nt: TGTGCAAGTCGCTTGAGGGACAGGAGGGATCAGCCCCAGCATTTT
v_call: TRBV6-5; clone_size: -; d_call: -; j_call: TRBJ2-5; cdr3_aa: CASRAAYQETQYF; cdr3_nt: TGTGCCAGCAGGGCGGCGTACCAAGAGACCCAGTACTTC
v_call: TRBV12-3/TRBV12-4; clone_size: few; d_call: TRBD1; j_call: TRBJ1-5; cdr3_aa: CASSVTGLGQPQHF; cdr3_nt: TGTGCCAGCAGCGTGACAGGGTTGGGTCAGCCCCAGCATTTT
v_call: TRBV11-2; clone_size: many; d_call: TRBD1; j_call: TRBJ1-2; cdr3_aa: CASSHNGQGYVYGYTF; cdr3_nt: TGTGCCAGCAGCCACAACGGACAGGGTTATGTCTATGGCTACACCTTC
v_call: TRBV12-3/TRBV12-4; clone_size: -; d_call: -; j_call: TRBJ1-5; cdr3_aa: CASSSRGSGFQPQHF; cdr3_nt: TGTGCCAGCAGTTCCAGGGGTAGTGGGTTTCAGCCCCAGCATTTT
v_call: TRBV5-5; clone_size: -; d_call: -; j_call: TRBJ2-2; cdr3_aa: CASSLVLNTGELFF; cdr3_nt: TGTGCCAGCAGCTTGGTTCTGAACACCGGGGAGCTGTTTTTT
v_call: TRBV6-1; clone_size: -; d_call: -; j_call: TRBJ1-6; cdr3_aa: CASSVQPGNSPLHF; cdr3_nt: TGTGCCAGCAGTGTACAACCGGGTAATTCACCCCTCCACTTT
v_call: TRBV11-2; clone_size: few; d_call: -; j_call: TRBJ1-1; cdr3_aa: CASSLDRGQNTEAFF; cdr3_nt: TGTGCCAGCAGCTTAGATCGAGGACAGAACACTGAAGCTTTCTTT
v_call: TRBV7-8; clone_size: -; d_call: -; j_call: TRBJ2-5; cdr3_aa: CASSTRTGHQETQYF; cdr3_nt: TGTGCCAGCAGCACACGCACAGGACATCAAGAGACCCAGTACTTC
v_call: TRBV20-1; clone_size: -; d_call: -; j_call: TRBJ2-7; cdr3_aa: CSARERQVLVYEQYF; cdr3_nt: TGCAGTGCTAGAGAACGACAAGTCCTCGTCTACGAGCAGTACTTC
v_call: TRBV4-3; clone_size: -; d_call: TRBD1; j_call: TRBJ1-1; cdr3_aa: CASSAPGQGVTEAFF; cdr3_nt: TGCGCCAGCAGCGCCCCGGGACAGGGGGTAACTGAAGCTTTCTTT
v_call: TRBV3-1; clone_size: -; d_call: -; j_call: TRBJ2-5; cdr3_aa: CASSQSDSGQETQYF; cdr3_nt: TGTGCCAGCAGCCAATCAGACAGCGGCCAAGAGACCCAGTACTTC
v_call: TRBV6-6; clone_size: -; d_call: -; j_call: TRBJ2-5; cdr3_aa: CASSFPLEEQYF; cdr3_nt: TGTGCCAGCAGTTTTCCCCTTGAAGAGCAGTACTTC
v_call: TRBV11-2; clone_size: -; d_call: -; j_call: TRBJ1-2; cdr3_aa: CASSAQESGYIF; cdr3_nt: TGTGCCAGCAGCGCACAGGAATCTGGCTACATCTTC
v_call: TRBV15; clone_size: -; d_call: -; j_call: TRBJ2-7; cdr3_aa: CATSQRDGPYEQYF; cdr3_nt: TGTGCCACCAGTCAACGGGACGGACCCTACGAGCAGTACTTC
v_call: TRBV4-3; clone_size: -; d_call: -; j_call: TRBJ2-7; cdr3_aa: CASNQDWSPVDEQYF; cdr3_nt: TGCGCCAGCAACCAAGACTGGAGTCCAGTCGACGAGCAGTACTTC
v_call: TRBV18; clone_size: few; d_call: -; j_call: TRBJ2-6; cdr3_aa: CASSPGFQDSAVTF; cdr3_nt: TGTGCCAGCTCACCAGGCTTTCAGGACTCGGCCGTGACTTTC
v_call: TRBV24-1; clone_size: -; d_call: TRBD1; j_call: TRBJ2-5; cdr3_aa: CATSDFSRTGQETQYF; cdr3_nt: TGTGCCACCAGTGATTTTTCTCGGACAGGCCAAGAGACCCAGTACTTC
v_call: TRBV4-1; clone_size: many; d_call: -; j_call: TRBJ2-7; cdr3_aa: CASSQAQGYEQYF; cdr3_nt: TGCGCCAGCAGCCAAGCTCAGGGCTACGAGCAGTACTTC
v_call: TRBV20-1; clone_size: -; d_call: TRBD2; j_call: TRBJ2-1; cdr3_aa: CSARAGTSGGAREQFF; cdr3_nt: TGCAGTGCTAGAGCAGGGACTAGCGGGGGGGCCAGGGAGCAGTTCTTC
v_call: TRBV5-1; clone_size: -; d_call: TRBD1; j_call: TRBJ1-6; cdr3_aa: CASTEGQGWNNSPLHF; cdr3_nt: TGCGCCAGCACTGAGGGACAGGGCTGGAATAATTCACCCCTCCACTTT
v_call: TRBV20-1; clone_size: -; d_call: -; j_call: TRBJ2-1; cdr3_aa: CSARDSRRRSYNEQFF; cdr3_nt: TGCAGTGCTAGAGATTCCCGGAGGCGCTCCTACAATGAGCAGTTCTTC
v_call: TRBV6-1; clone_size: -; d_call: -; j_call: TRBJ2-7; cdr3_aa: CASSEVNSEQYF; cdr3_nt: TGTGCCAGCAGTGAAGTGAACAGCGAGCAGTACTTC
v_call: TRBV6-5; clone_size: -; d_call: TRBD2; j_call: TRBJ2-3; cdr3_aa: CASSSPGGLYTQYF; cdr3_nt: TGTGCCAGCAGCTCACCGGGGGGACTGTATACGCAGTATTTT
v_call: TRBV10-2; clone_size: -; d_call: TRBD2; j_call: TRBJ2-5; cdr3_aa: CASSESGGGRETQYF; cdr3_nt: TGCGCCAGCAGTGAGTCAGGCGGGGGGCGAGAGACCCAGTACTTC